This TCR beta chain was sequenced during a study of response to subunit inactivated influenza vaccine. Comment on this clonotype: The antigen is undetermined.

TCRdb called the RT-PCR reads again in MiXCR, with one record for every CDR3 protein. In the table there are 600,000 to 850,000 distinct CDR3 sequences, 12% to 15% of which are singletons. This CDR3 region has 15 residues. V was clipped by 1 base and J by 3 bases, with 10 bases between them. The study, taken as a whole, reports: Authors suggested few new T cells are recruited by each seasonal influenza vaccination.

The origin of this receptor is a man aged 45-65 years who received an inactivated influenza vaccine. The sample here was PBMCs from blood, taken 14 days before vaccination. The chain is built from TRBV12-3 or TRBV12-4 and TRBJ1-3; D not certain. This CDR3 is CASSLEGSGGNTIYF. The CDR3 DNA reads TGTGCCAGCAGTTTAGAGGGTAGTGGTGGAAACACCATATATTTT.